This T cell receptor beta chain is from a study of T cell changes during pregnancy in multiple sclerosis (dated by TCRdb to the late 2010s). With respect to the entire study: Changes in the T cell repertoire over the course of pregnancy were examined in this study in women with multiple sclerosis.

Details on this clone: Its antigen is still unknown. Base qualities are not provided; no much larger clone lies one nucleotide away.

Reading from cysteine to phenylalanine, the CDR3 counts 14 amino acids. CDR3 DNA only is kept here, 42 bases in frame from base 1. V is shortened by 1 base, J by 0 bases, and the region joining them spans 7 bases. Taken from the germline V gene, the CDR1 and CDR2 loops are SGHDT and YYEEEE. Library preparation was by the immunoSEQ multiplex PCR assay. In its TCRdb copy, this immuneACCESS table keeps in-frame sequences only and misses some clones. Where compared with another copy, unresolved V genes explain less than half of these, and the others have no known cause. For this sample there are about 48,000 clones; 94% appear just once. The top ten clones comprise around 0.47% of the sample.

The rearranged chain carries TRBV5-6 and TRBJ1-1, with the D gene not confidently named. Sequencing was performed on CD4+ T cells from peripheral blood mononuclear cells, taken in the first trimester of pregnancy. The TCR originated in a female donor with multiple sclerosis, enrolled in a pregnancy study. DNA sequence: TGTGCCAGCAGCTTGATCGCGGTGAACACTGAAGCTTTCTTT. Its protein is CASSLIAVNTEAFF.